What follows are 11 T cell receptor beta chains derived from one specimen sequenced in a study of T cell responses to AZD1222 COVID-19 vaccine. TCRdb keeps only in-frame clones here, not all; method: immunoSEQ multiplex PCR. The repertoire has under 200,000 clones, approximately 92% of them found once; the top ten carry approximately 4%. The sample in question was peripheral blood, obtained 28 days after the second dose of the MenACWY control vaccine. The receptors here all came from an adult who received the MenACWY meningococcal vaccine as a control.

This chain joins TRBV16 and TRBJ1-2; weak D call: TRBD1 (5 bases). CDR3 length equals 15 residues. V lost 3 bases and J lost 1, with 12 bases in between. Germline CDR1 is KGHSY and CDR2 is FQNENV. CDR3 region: CASSHDTGINYGYTF. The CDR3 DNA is TGTGCCAGCAGCCATGACACAGGCATTAACTATGGCTACACCTTC.

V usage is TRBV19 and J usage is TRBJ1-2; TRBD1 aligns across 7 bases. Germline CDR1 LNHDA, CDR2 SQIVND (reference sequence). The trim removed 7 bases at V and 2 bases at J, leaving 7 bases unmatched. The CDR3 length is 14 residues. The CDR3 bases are TGTGCCAGTACCGACGACAGGGCAAACTATGGCTACACCTTC. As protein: CASTDDRANYGYTF.

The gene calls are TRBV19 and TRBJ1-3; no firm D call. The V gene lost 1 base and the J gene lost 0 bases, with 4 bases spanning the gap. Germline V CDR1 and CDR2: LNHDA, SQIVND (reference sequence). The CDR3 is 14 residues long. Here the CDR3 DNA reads TGTGCCAGTAGTATAGGCGTCTCTGGAAACACCATATATTTT. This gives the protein CASSIGVSGNTIYF.

The CDR3 loop reads CASSGAANTEAFF. CDR3 nucleotides: TGTGCCAGCAGTGGGGCGGCGAACACTGAAGCTTTCTTT. This sequence joins TRBV6-6 and TRBJ1-1; weak D call: TRBD1 (5 bases). Trimming took 5 bases from V and 1 from J, leaving 8 bases between them. This CDR3 region has 13 residues. The germline CDR1 and CDR2 sequences are MNHNY and SVGAGI (reference sequence).

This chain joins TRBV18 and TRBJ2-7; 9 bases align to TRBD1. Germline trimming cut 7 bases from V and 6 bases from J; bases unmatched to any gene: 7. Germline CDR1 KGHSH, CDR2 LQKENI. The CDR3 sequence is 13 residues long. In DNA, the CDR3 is TGTGCCAGCTTTCCGGGACAGGGTTCCGAGCAGTACTTC. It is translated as CASFPGQGSEQYF.

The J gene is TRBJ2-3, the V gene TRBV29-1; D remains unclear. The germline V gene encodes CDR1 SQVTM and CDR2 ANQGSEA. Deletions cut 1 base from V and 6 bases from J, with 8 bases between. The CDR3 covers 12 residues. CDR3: CSVEVPADTQYF. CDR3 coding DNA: TGCAGCGTTGAAGTACCGGCGGATACGCAGTATTTT.

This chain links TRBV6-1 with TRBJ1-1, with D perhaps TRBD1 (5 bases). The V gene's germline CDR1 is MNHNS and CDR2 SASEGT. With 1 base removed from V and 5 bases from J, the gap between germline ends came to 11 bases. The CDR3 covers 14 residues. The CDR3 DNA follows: TGTGCCAGCAGTGAAGGGGACTGGGAGACTGAAGCTTTCTTT. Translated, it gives CASSEGDWETEAFF.

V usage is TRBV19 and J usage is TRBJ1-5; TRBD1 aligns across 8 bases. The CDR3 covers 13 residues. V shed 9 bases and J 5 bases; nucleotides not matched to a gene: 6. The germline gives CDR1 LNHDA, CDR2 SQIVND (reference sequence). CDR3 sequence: CASKDRADQPQHF. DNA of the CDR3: TGTGCCAGCAAGGACAGGGCAGATCAGCCCCAGCATTTT.

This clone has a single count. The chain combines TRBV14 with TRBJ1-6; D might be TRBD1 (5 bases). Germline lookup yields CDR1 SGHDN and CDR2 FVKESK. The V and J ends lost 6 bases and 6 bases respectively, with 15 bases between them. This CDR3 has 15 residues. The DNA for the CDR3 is TGTGCCAGCAGTTCAGGGATGTACGGTAATTCACCCCTCCACTTT. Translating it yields CASSSGMYGNSPLHF.

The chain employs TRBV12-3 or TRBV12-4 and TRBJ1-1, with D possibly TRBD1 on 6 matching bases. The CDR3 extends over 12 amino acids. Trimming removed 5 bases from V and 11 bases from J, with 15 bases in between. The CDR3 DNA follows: TGTGCCAGCAGTCCCATCCAGGGGCATGCTTTCTTT. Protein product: CASSPIQGHAFF.

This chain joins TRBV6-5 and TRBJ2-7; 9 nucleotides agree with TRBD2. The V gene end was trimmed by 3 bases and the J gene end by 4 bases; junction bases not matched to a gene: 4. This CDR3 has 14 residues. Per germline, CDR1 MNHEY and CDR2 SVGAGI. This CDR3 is CASSYGSGGYEQYF. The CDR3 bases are TGTGCCAGCAGTTATGGTAGCGGGGGTTACGAGCAGTACTTC.